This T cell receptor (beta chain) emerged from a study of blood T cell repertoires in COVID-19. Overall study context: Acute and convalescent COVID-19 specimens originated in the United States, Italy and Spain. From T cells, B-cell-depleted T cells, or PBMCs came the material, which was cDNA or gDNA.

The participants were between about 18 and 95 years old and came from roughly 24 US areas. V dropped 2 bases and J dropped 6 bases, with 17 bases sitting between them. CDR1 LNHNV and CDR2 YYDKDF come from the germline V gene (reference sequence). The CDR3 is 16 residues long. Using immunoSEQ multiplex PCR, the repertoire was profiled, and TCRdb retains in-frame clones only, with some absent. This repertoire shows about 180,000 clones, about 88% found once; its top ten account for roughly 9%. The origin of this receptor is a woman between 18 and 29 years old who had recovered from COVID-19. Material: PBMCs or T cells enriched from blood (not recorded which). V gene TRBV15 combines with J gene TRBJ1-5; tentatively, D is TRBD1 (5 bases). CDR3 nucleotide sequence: TGTGCCACCAGCAGAAGGTCTCAGGGTAAGGCTCAGCCCCAGCATTTT. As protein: CATSRRSQGKAQPQHF.